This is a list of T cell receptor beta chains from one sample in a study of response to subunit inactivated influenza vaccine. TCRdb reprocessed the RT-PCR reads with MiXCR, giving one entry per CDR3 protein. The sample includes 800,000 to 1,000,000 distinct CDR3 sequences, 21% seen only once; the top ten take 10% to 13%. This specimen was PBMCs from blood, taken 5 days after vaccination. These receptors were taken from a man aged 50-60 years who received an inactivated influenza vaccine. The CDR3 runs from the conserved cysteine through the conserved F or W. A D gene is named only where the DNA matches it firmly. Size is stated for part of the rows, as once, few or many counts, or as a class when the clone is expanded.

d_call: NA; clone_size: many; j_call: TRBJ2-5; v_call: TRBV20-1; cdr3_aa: CSARGTREETQYF; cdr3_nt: TGCAGTGCTAGAGGGACTCGCGAAGAGACCCAGTACTTC
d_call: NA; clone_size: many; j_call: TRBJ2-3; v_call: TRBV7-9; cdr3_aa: CASSLLHTSTDTQYF; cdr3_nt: TGTGCCAGCAGCTTATTGCACACAAGTACAGATACGCAGTATTTT
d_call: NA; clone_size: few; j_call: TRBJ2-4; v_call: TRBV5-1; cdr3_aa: CASRAGQGLAKNIQYF; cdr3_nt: TGCGCCAGCCGGGCCGGGCAGGGTTTAGCCAAAAACATTCAGTACTTC
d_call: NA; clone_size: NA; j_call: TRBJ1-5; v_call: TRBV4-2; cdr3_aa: CASSQDHGGTALPQHF; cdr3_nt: TGTGCCAGCAGCCAAGACCACGGAGGGACGGCTCTGCCCCAGCATTTT
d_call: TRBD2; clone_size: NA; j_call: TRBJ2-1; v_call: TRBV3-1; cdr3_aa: CASSQPGLANNEQFF; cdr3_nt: TGTGCCAGCAGCCAACCGGGACTAGCGAACAATGAGCAGTTCTTC
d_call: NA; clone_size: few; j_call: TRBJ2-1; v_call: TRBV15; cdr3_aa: CATSRGVDPRNEQFF; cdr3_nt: TGTGCCACCAGCAGGGGTGTGGACCCCCGAAATGAGCAGTTCTTC
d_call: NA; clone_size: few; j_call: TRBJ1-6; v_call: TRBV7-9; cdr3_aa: CASSSLKSNSPLHF; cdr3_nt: TGTGCCAGCAGCTCCCTGAAGTCCAATTCACCCCTCCACTTT
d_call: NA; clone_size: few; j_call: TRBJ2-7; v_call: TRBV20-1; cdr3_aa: CSASPRGGWSYEQYF; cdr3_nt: TGCAGTGCTAGTCCGAGGGGGGGCTGGTCCTACGAGCAGTACTTC
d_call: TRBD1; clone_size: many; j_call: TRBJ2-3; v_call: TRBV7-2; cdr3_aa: CASSPSGTGEYNTQYF; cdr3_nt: TGTGCCAGCAGCCCCTCCGGGACAGGGGAGTATAATACGCAGTATTTT
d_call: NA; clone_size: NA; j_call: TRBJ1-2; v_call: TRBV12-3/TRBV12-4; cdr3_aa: CASTGTPAGYTF; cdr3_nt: TGTGCCAGCACTGGGACGCCGGCTGGCTACACCTTC
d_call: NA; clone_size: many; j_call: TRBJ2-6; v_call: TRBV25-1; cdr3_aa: CASSADRPRGANVLTF; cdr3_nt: TGTGCCAGCTCCGCCGACAGGCCTAGGGGGGCCAACGTCCTGACTTTC
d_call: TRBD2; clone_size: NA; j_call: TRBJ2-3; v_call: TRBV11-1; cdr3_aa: CASSSTSGRTPSTDTQYF; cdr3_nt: TGTGCCAGCAGCTCGACTAGCGGGAGAACCCCAAGCACAGATACGCAGTATTTT
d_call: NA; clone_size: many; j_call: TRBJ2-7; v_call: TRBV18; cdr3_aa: CASSPASFYEQYF; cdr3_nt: TGTGCCAGCTCACCAGCCAGCTTCTACGAGCAGTACTTC
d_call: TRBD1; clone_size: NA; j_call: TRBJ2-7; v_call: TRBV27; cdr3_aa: CASSWTGGPYEQYF; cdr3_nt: TGTGCCAGCAGCTGGACAGGGGGCCCCTACGAGCAGTACTTC
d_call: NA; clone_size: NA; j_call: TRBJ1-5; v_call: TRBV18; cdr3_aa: CASSLNREQPQHF; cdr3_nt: TGTGCCAGCTCACTAAACAGGGAGCAGCCCCAGCATTTT
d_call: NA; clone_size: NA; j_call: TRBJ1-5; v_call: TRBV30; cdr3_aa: CAWTVTPGSAQPQHF; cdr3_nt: TGTGCCTGGACCGTCACTCCAGGATCCGCTCAGCCCCAGCATTTT
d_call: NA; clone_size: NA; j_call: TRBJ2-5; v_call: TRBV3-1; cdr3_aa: CASSQSTGNKETQYF; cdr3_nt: TGTGCCAGCAGCCAATCGACCGGGAATAAGGAGACCCAGTACTTC
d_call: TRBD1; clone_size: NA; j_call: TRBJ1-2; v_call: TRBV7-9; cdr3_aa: CASSLMTQGASGYTF; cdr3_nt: TGTGCCAGCAGCTTAATGACGCAGGGGGCGTCTGGCTACACCTTC
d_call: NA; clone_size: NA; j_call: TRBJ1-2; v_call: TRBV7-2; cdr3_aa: CASSPRSGGNGYTF; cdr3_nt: TGTGCCAGCAGCCCCCGAAGCGGGGGGAATGGCTACACCTTC
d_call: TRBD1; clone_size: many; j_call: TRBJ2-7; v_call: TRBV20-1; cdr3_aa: CSAHGTGVYEQYF; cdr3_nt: TGCAGTGCGCACGGGACAGGGGTCTACGAGCAGTACTTC
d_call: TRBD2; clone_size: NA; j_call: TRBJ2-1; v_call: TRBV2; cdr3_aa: CASSEEVLAISSYNEQFF; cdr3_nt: TGTGCCAGCAGTGAAGAAGTACTAGCGATAAGCTCCTACAATGAGCAGTTCTTC
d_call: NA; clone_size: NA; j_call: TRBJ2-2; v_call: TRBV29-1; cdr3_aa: CSVEGQGNTGELFF; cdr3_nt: TGCAGCGTTGAGGGGCAGGGGAACACCGGGGAGCTGTTTTTT
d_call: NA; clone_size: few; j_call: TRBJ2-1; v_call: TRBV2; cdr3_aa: CASSLLVGRPVGEQFF; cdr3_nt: TGTGCCAGCAGTCTGCTGGTGGGCCGACCCGTCGGTGAGCAGTTCTTC
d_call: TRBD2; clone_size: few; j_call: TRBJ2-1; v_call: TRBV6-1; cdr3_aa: CASSPRGTSRNEQFF; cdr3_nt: TGTGCCAGCAGCCCTCGTGGGACTAGCCGTAATGAGCAGTTCTTC
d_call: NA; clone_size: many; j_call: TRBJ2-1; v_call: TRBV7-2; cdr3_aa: CASSPKGTVYNEQFF; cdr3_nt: TGTGCCAGCAGCCCAAAAGGGACCGTCTACAATGAGCAGTTCTTC
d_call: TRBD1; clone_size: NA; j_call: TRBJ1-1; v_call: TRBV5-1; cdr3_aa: CASSLAGDRNTEAFF; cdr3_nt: TGCGCCAGCAGCTTGGCAGGGGACAGAAACACTGAAGCTTTCTTT
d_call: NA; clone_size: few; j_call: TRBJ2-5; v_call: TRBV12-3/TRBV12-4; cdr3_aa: CASSSHPQAIGTQYF; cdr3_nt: TGTGCCAGCAGCTCACACCCCCAGGCAATTGGGACCCAGTACTTC
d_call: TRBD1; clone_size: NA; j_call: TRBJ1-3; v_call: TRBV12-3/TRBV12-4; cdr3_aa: CASSGRLGQGNTIYF; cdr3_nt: TGTGCCAGCAGTGGAAGACTGGGACAGGGAAACACCATATATTTT
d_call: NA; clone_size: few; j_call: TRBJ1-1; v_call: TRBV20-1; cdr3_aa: CSARGQEGLNTEAFF; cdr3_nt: TGCAGTGCTAGAGGGCAGGAAGGATTGAACACTGAAGCTTTCTTT